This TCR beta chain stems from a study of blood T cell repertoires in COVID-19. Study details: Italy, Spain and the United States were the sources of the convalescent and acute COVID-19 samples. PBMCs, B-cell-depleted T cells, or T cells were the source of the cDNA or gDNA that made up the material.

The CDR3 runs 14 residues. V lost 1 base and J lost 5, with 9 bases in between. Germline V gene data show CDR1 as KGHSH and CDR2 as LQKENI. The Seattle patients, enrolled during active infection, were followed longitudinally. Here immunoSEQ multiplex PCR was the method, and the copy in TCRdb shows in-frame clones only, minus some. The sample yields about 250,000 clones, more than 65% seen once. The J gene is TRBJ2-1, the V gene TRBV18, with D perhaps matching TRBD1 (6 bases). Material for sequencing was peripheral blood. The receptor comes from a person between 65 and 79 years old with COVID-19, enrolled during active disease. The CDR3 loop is CASSPRGLNNEQFF. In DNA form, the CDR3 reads TGTGCCAGCTCACCACGGGGGCTAAACAATGAGCAGTTCTTC. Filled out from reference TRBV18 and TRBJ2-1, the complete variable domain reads NAGVMQNPRHLVRRRGQEARLRCSPMKGHSHVYWYRQLPEEGLKFMVYLQKENIIDESGMPKERFSAEFPKEGPSILRIQQVVRGDSAAYFCASSPRGLNNEQFFGPGTRLTVL.